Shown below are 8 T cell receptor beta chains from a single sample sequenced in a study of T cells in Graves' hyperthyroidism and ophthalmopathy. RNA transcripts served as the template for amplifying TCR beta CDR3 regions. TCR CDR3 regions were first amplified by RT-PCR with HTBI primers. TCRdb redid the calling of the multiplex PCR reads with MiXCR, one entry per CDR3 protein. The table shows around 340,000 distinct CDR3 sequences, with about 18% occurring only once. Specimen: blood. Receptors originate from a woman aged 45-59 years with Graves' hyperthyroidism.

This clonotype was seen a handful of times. The CDR3 sequence: CSARPIWLAADLNEQFF. DNA for the CDR3: TGCAGTGCTAGGCCCATCTGGTTGGCGGCAGACCTAAATGAGCAGTTCTTC. This rearrangement joins TRBV20-1 to TRBJ2-1, with unresolved D. V was clipped by 3 bases and J by 7 bases, with 25 bases between them. The CDR3 consists of 17 residues. Germline V lookup: CDR1 DFQATT, CDR2 SNEGSKA (reference sequence).

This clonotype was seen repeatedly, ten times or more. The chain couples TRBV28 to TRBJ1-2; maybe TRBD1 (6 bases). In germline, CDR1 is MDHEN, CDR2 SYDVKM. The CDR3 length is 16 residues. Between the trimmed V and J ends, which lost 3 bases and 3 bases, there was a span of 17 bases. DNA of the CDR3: TGTGCCAGCAGTTTGGACAGTACAACGTTCTACTATGGCTACACCTTC. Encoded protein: CASSLDSTTFYYGYTF.

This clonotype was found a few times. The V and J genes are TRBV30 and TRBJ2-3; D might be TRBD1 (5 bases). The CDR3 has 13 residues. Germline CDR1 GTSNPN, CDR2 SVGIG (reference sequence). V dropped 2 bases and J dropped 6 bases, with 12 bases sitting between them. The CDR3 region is CAWSWGGADTQYF. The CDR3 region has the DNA TGTGCCTGGAGTTGGGGTGGGGCCGATACGCAGTATTTT.

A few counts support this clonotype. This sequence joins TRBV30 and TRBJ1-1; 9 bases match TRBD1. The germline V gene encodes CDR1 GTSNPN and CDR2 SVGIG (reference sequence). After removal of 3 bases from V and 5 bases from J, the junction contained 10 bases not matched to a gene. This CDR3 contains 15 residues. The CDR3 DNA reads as TGTGCCTGGAGGACCGGGGACAGGGATGAGACTGAAGCTTTCTTT. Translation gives CAWRTGDRDETEAFF.

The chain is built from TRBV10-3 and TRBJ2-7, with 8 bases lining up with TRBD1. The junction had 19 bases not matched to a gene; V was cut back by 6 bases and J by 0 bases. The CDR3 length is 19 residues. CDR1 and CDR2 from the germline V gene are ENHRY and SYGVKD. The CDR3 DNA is TGTGCCATCAGCGAATGGGCTAGGGGGACAGGAAATATCTCCTACGAGCAGTACTTC. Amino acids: CAISEWARGTGNISYEQYF.

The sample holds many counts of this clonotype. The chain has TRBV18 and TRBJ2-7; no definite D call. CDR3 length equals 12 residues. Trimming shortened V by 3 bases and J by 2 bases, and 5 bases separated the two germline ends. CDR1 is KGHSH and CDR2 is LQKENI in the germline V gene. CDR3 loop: CASSPGPYEQYF. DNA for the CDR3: TGTGCCAGCTCACCGGGTCCCTACGAGCAGTACTTC.

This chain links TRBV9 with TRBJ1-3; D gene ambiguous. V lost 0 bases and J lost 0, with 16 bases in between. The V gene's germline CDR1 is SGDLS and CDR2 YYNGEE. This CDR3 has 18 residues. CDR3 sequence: CASSVEVENAFSGNTIYF. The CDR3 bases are TGTGCCAGCAGCGTAGAGGTCGAGAACGCCTTCTCTGGAAACACCATATATTTT.

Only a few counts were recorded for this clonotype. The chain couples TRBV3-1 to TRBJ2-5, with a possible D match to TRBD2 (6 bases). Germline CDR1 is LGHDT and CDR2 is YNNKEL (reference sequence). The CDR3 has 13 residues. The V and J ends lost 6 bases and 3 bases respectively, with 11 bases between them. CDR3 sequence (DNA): TGTGCCAGCAGTCGACTAGTGGAAGAGACCCAGTACTTC. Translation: CASSRLVEETQYF.